This passage covers 29 T cell receptor beta chains from one sample sequenced in a study of glioma-infiltrating T cells. The iRepertoire nested amplicon-rescue multiplex PCR amplified TCR alpha and beta CDR3s from RNA. A single record per CDR3 protein comes from TCRdb applying MiXCR to the multiplex PCR reads. Counted here are about 210,000 distinct CDR3 sequences, 32% occurring once; the ten biggest clones make up 20% to 25%. Material for sequencing was glioma tissue, nonneoplastic brain tissue, or PBMCs (not recorded which). These receptors all stem from a human donor with low-grade glioma or glioblastoma, undergoing nonglioma brain surgery, or in good health (not recorded which).

This chain connects TRBV5-1 to TRBJ2-7, with TRBD1 matching over 9 bases. CDR3 length: 15 residues. Germline V gene data show CDR1 as SGHRS and CDR2 as YFSETQ. V was clipped by 4 bases and J by 4 bases; unmatched bases: 9. The CDR3 nucleotides read TGCGCCAGCAGCCCGGCCGGGACAGGGAAATACGAGCAGTACTTC. Residues: CASSPAGTGKYEQYF.

This clonotype was seen many times. The rearrangement uses TRBV19 and TRBJ2-1, with a possible D match to TRBD2 (5 bases). Germline-derived CDR1 and CDR2 are LNHDA and SQIVND (reference sequence). Between the trimmed V and J ends, which lost 8 bases and 3 bases, there was a span of 17 bases. The CDR3 is 15 amino acids. The CDR3 region has the DNA TGTGCCAGTGGTCGCGCGGACTTATTCTACAATGAGCAGTTCTTC. This gives the protein CASGRADLFYNEQFF.

This clonotype was found many times. The chain couples TRBV4-3 to TRBJ2-7; D is perhaps TRBD1 (5 bases). Trimming removed 0 bases at V and 4 bases at J, with 16 bases between. The germline V gene has CDR1 LGHNA and CDR2 YSLEER. This CDR3 has 16 amino acids. The CDR3 nucleotides are TGCGCCAGCAGCCAAGATTCGGTAGGGGCAGGGTACGAGCAGTACTTC. Translating gives CASSQDSVGAGYEQYF.

CDR3 protein: CASSPLREWFTDTQYF. CDR3 nucleotides: TGCGCCAGCAGCCCCTTACGGGAGTGGTTCACAGATACGCAGTATTTT. The chain employs TRBV4-1 and TRBJ2-3, with a tentative D call TRBD2 (6 bases). The V gene's germline CDR1 is MGHRA and CDR2 YSYEKL. Trimming took 4 bases from V and 2 from J, leaving 16 bases between them. This CDR3 is 16 amino acids long.

This clonotype has at least ten counts. The V and J genes are TRBV20-1 and TRBJ2-7, with no clear D. Germline lookup yields CDR1 DFQATT and CDR2 SNEGSKA (reference sequence). This CDR3 comprises 11 residues. Trimming stripped 2 bases from V and 3 bases from J, with 5 bases between. The CDR3 here is CSARFSYEQYF. CDR3 nucleotides: TGCAGTGCTAGATTCAGCTACGAGCAGTACTTC.

As to this clonotype: This may arise from a read error, as a much more abundant clone is one base away. The chain joins TRBV19 to TRBJ1-5, with a possible D match to TRBD1 (5 bases). The CDR3 length is 15 residues. The V end was cut by 5 bases, the J end by 9 bases, with 20 bases between. The V gene's germline CDR1 is LNHDA and CDR2 SQIVND (reference sequence). Written as DNA, the CDR3 is TGTGCCAGTAGTGGGGGTCAGCGAAGGGATCGGCCCCAGCATTTT. Amino acids: CASSGGQRRDRPQHF.

This clonotype was recorded at least ten times. The V call is TRBV7-2, the J call TRBJ2-7; 7 positions agree with TRBD1. The CDR3 is made up of 15 amino acids. J gave up 4 bases and V 5 bases, and 11 bases lay outside the gene matches. The germline V gene has CDR1 SGHTA and CDR2 FQGNSA. The CDR3 region is CASSTGVGGGYEQYF. DNA of the CDR3: TGTGCCAGCAGCACAGGGGTAGGGGGTGGGTACGAGCAGTACTTC.

This clonotype has at least ten counts. The CDR3 is CASSPPDGYEQYF. The CDR3, as DNA: TGTGCCAGCAGCCCGCCGGACGGATACGAGCAGTACTTC. This chain links TRBV7-3 with TRBJ2-7, with D uncertain. The V and J ends lost 5 bases and 4 bases respectively, with 12 bases between them. The CDR3 spans 13 residues. CDR1 and CDR2 from the germline V gene are SGHTA and FQGTGA.

The chain employs TRBV24-1 and TRBJ2-1; the D call may be TRBD1 or TRBD2 (5 bases each). Trimming took off 4 bases at V and 3 bases at J, with 18 bases between the two ends. The CDR3 is 17 amino acids. Germline CDR1 reads KGHDR; CDR2 reads SFDVKD. The CDR3 is CATSDTARESLYNEQFF. The CDR3 nucleotides read TGTGCCACCAGTGACACCGCCAGGGAGAGCCTCTACAATGAGCAGTTCTTC.

This clonotype was seen at least ten times. V and J are TRBV2 and TRBJ2-3; TRBD1 might be the D (5 bases). Trimming removed 11 bases from V and 0 bases from J, with 12 bases in between. From germline, CDR1 is SNHLY and CDR2 FYNNEI. The CDR3 runs 13 residues. Here the CDR3 DNA reads TGTGCCTCCGGAAGGGGTAGCACAGATACGCAGTATTTT. It is translated as CASGRGSTDTQYF. The full variable domain, in which reference TRBV2 and TRBJ2-3 provide the parts outside the CDR3, is EPEVTQTPSHQVTQMGQEVILRCVPISNHLYFYWYRQILGQKVEFLVSFYNNEISEKSEIFDDQFSVERPDGSNFTLKIRSTKLEDSAMYFCASGRGSTDTQYFGPGTRLTVL.

The chain joins TRBV12-5 to TRBJ2-1, with TRBD1 matching 7 bases. Germline V CDR1 and CDR2: LGHNT, FRNRAP. This CDR3 comprises 16 residues. V dropped 1 base and J dropped 5; count of bases not matched to a gene: 8. The CDR3 protein is CASGLAGTVPNNEQFF. CDR3 bases: TGTGCTAGTGGTTTGGCGGGGACAGTACCCAACAATGAGCAGTTCTTC.

This clonotype was counted only a few times. A clone one base away is much larger, so this may be a read error. The rearrangement links TRBV2 to TRBJ2-3, with 8 bases fitting TRBD2. CDR1 and CDR2 from the germline V gene are SNHLY and FYNNEI. V was clipped by 7 bases and J by 5 bases; unmatched bases: 11. There are 15 residues in the CDR3. CDR3 nucleotide sequence: TGTGCCAGCACCCCAGCGGGAGTTGGAGAAGATACGCAGTATTTT. Residues: CASTPAGVGEDTQYF. The full variable domain, in which reference TRBV2 and TRBJ2-3 provide the parts outside the CDR3, is EPEVTQTPSHQVTQMGQEVILRCVPISNHLYFYWYRQILGQKVEFLVSFYNNEISEKSEIFDDQFSVERPDGSNFTLKIRSTKLEDSAMYFCASTPAGVGEDTQYFGPGTRLTVL.

This clonotype occurred many times. V is TRBV4-1 and J is TRBJ2-7; TRBD2 matches 9 bases. Germline V lookup: CDR1 MGHRA, CDR2 YSYEKL. Germline trimming cut 0 bases from V and 1 base from J; bases unmatched to any gene: 7. CDR3 length: 17 amino acids. The CDR3 sequence is CASSQDRVAGVSYEQYF. The CDR3 region has the DNA TGCGCCAGCAGCCAAGATCGGGTAGCGGGAGTTTCCTACGAGCAGTACTTC.

There are many counts of this clonotype. V is TRBV12-3 or TRBV12-4 and J is TRBJ1-5; 8 nucleotides agree with TRBD1. CDR3 size: 16 residues. V was clipped by 6 bases and J by 0 bases; unmatched bases: 7. CDR3 in amino acids: CASSRTGRNSNQPQHF. The CDR3 bases are TGTGCCAGCAGCCGGACAGGGCGAAATAGCAATCAGCCCCAGCATTTT.

About this clonotype: Given the absence of the conserved phenylalanine or tryptophan at the CDR3 end, a read error is likely. J is TRBJ2-7 and V is TRBV7-2; TRBD2 matches 8 bases. J gave up 5 bases and V 1 base, and 10 bases lay outside the gene matches. CDR3 length: 16 amino acids. The germline CDR1 and CDR2 sequences are SGHTA and FQGNSA. CDR3 bases: TGTGCCAGCAGCTTAGACGGGGGACTAGTACGGGACGAGCAGTACCTC. Its translation: CASSLDGGLVRDEQYL.

This clonotype has ten or more counts. The genes are TRBV12-3 or TRBV12-4 and TRBJ1-1, with D maybe TRBD1 (6 bases). The CDR3 spans 14 residues. The V gene lost 7 bases and the J gene lost 5 bases, with 17 bases spanning the gap. Here the CDR3 DNA reads TGTGCCAGCACCTTCACAGGGCATGAAACTGAAGCTTTCTTT. Its protein is CASTFTGHETEAFF.

This clonotype came up many times. The rearrangement uses TRBV27 and TRBJ2-7; D is possibly TRBD1 or TRBD2 (5 bases each). Trimming shortened V by 0 bases and J by 6 bases, and 6 bases separated the two germline ends. Germline CDR1 and CDR2: MNHEY and SMNVEV (reference sequence). There are 12 residues in the CDR3. CDR3 in amino acids: CASSLSGTEQYF. DNA of the CDR3: TGTGCCAGCAGTTTATCAGGGACCGAGCAGTACTTC.

This clonotype was seen many times. The CDR3 loop is CASRSREGSTDTQYF. Written as DNA, the CDR3 is TGTGCCAGTAGGTCTCGCGAAGGAAGTACAGATACGCAGTATTTT. V is TRBV19 and J is TRBJ2-3, with D unclear. Germline CDR1 and CDR2: LNHDA and SQIVND (reference sequence). This CDR3 is 15 amino acids long. Trimming stripped 6 bases from V and 3 bases from J, with 16 bases between. The entire variable domain, with the rest obtained from reference TRBV19 and TRBJ2-3, is as follows: DGGITQSPKYLFRKEGQNVTLSCEQNLNHDAMYWYRQDPGQGLRLIYYSQIVNDFQKGDIAEGYSVSREKKESFPLTVTSAQKNPTAFYLCASRSREGSTDTQYFGPGTRLTVL.

In this sample, this clonotype turned up many times. V usage is TRBV6-6 and J usage is TRBJ2-1; 7 nucleotides align to TRBD2. Germline V gene data show CDR1 as MNHNY and CDR2 as SVGAGI (reference sequence). This CDR3 is 15 amino acids long. The V gene end was trimmed by 0 bases and the J gene end by 8 bases; junction bases not matched to a gene: 7. The CDR3 region is CASSYSGGPSHEQFF. The CDR3 DNA reads TGTGCCAGCAGTTACTCGGGAGGGCCATCCCATGAGCAGTTCTTC.

The rearrangement uses TRBV2 and TRBJ2-5; 7 bases match TRBD2. CDR3 size: 10 residues. CDR1 is SNHLY, CDR2 FYNNEI, per germline. V was clipped by 8 bases and J by 10 bases; unmatched bases: 4. The CDR3 DNA is TGTGCCAGCTGCCGGGGGGACCAGTACTTC. It translates to CASCRGDQYF.

This clonotype was counted ten times or more. The V and J genes are TRBV6-2 or TRBV6-3 and TRBJ1-1; maybe TRBD1 (5 bases). The CDR3 contains 14 residues. Trimming removed 2 bases from V and 5 bases from J, with 12 bases in between. The germline V gene encodes CDR1 MNHEY and CDR2 SVGEGT. The CDR3 loop reads CASSYSRGTTEAFF. The CDR3 DNA reads as TGTGCCAGCAGTTACAGTAGGGGAACGACTGAAGCTTTCTTT.

The chain links TRBV30 to TRBJ1-4; D perhaps matches TRBD1 (5 bases). This CDR3 is 15 amino acids long. The V end was cut by 1 base, the J end by 0 bases, with 9 bases between. The germline V gene has CDR1 GTSNPN and CDR2 SVGIG (reference sequence). CDR3 loop: CAWSAGTATNEKLFF. CDR3 nucleotides: TGTGCCTGGAGTGCAGGGACGGCAACTAATGAAAAACTGTTTTTT.

This clonotype appeared many times. The chain couples TRBV7-2 to TRBJ2-7; D might be TRBD1 (6 bases). Between the trimmed V and J ends, which lost 5 bases and 4 bases, there was a span of 18 bases. The CDR3 totals 15 residues. The germline V gene encodes CDR1 SGHTA and CDR2 FQGNSA. CDR3 DNA: TGTGCCAGCAGCCCGGAGGTGGGGCAGGGGTACGAGCAGTACTTC. Amino acids: CASSPEVGQGYEQYF.

This clonotype was seen ten or more times. V and J are TRBV6-2 or TRBV6-3 and TRBJ1-2; D may be TRBD1 (6 bases). The ends were cut back, 7 bases at V and 3 bases at J, with 15 bases in the middle. This CDR3 has 14 amino acids. From germline, CDR1 is MNHEY and CDR2 SVGEGT. The CDR3 DNA sequence: TGTGCCAGCATCAGACAGGTGGGGGACTATGGCTACACCTTC. This codes for CASIRQVGDYGYTF.

Details on this clonotype: Since a much larger clone is just one base distant, this may be a read error. V gene TRBV7-2 combines with J gene TRBJ2-7, with a possible D match to TRBD2 (6 bases). With 1 base removed from V and 7 bases from J, the gap between germline ends came to 17 bases. Germline-derived CDR1 and CDR2 are SGHTA and FQGNSA. The CDR3 covers 15 residues. The CDR3 coding sequence is TGTGCCAGCAGCTTAGATCCCGGGAGAGGGAATGAGCAGTACTTC. Residues: CASSLDPGRGNEQYF.

The chain is built from TRBV4-1 and TRBJ2-2, with TRBD2 matching over 13 bases. The germline CDR1 and CDR2 sequences are MGHRA and YSYEKL. J was trimmed by 10 bases and V by 5 bases; bases with no gene match: 10. This CDR3 has 16 amino acids. The chain's CDR3 is CASSMGLAGYSVELFF. For the CDR3, the DNA is TGCGCCAGCAGCATGGGACTAGCGGGATATTCGGTGGAGCTGTTTTTT.

At least ten counts were recorded for this clonotype. The chain couples TRBV7-2 to TRBJ2-1, with D perhaps matching TRBD1 (7 bases). The V end lost 6 bases, the J end lost 7 bases, and 19 bases lay between the germline ends. The germline V gene encodes CDR1 SGHTA and CDR2 FQGNSA. The CDR3 has 15 amino acids. In DNA, the CDR3 is TGTGCCAGCAGGCCAGGACAGGAGGGTAAGAATGAGCAGTTCTTC. It encodes CASRPGQEGKNEQFF.

This clonotype was observed many times. The chain uses TRBV24-1 and TRBJ2-1; D is perhaps TRBD1 or TRBD2 (5 bases each). Germline-derived CDR1 and CDR2 are KGHDR and SFDVKD. The CDR3 length is 12 residues. The V gene lost 3 bases and the J gene lost 10 bases, with 9 bases spanning the gap. Here the CDR3 DNA reads TGTGCCACCAGTGATACTAGGGACGAGCAGTTCTTC. Its translation: CATSDTRDEQFF.

This clonotype was seen many times. J is TRBJ2-1 and V is TRBV10-3; TRBD2 matches at 9 bases. Germline V lookup: CDR1 ENHRY, CDR2 SYGVKD. This CDR3 contains 15 residues. V was pared by 4 bases and J by 1 base, with 2 bases of the junction left unmatched. DNA for the CDR3: TGTGCCATCAGTGTTAGCGGGGGATCCTACAATGAGCAGTTCTTC. This codes for CAISVSGGSYNEQFF.